Shown below are 22 T cell receptor beta chains from a single sample sequenced in a study of blood T cell repertoires in COVID-19. Libraries were prepared by immunoSEQ multiplex PCR; TCRdb keeps only in-frame clonotypes and omits some of them. The sample has 200,000 to 250,000 clones, approximately 85% seen once. Sequencing was done on a sample of peripheral blood. The receptors come from a woman aged 70-85 years with COVID-19, enrolled during active disease.

The genes are TRBV5-1 and TRBJ1-1; 8 bases map to TRBD1. Germline lookup yields CDR1 SGHRS and CDR2 YFSETQ. The CDR3 runs to 15 residues. Germline trimming cut 4 bases from V and 4 bases from J; bases unmatched to any gene: 9. CDR3 residues: CASSRGDRRVTEAFF. The CDR3, as DNA: TGCGCCAGCAGCCGGGGGGACAGGAGGGTCACTGAAGCTTTCTTT.

V and J are TRBV4-2 and TRBJ1-6; 8 nucleotides match TRBD1. With V trimmed by 0 bases and J by 5 bases, 6 bases remained unmatched. This CDR3 spans 17 amino acids. Looked up from germline, CDR1 is LGHNA and CDR2 is YNFKEQ. The CDR3 nucleotides are TGTGCCAGCAGCCAAGATCCCCAGGGGGCGAATAATTCACCCCTCCACTTT. As protein: CASSQDPQGANNSPLHF.

The rearrangement joins TRBV11-3 to TRBJ2-2; D perhaps matches TRBD2 (6 bases). CDR3 length equals 16 residues. V was pared by 5 bases and J by 3 bases, with 16 bases between. Looked up from germline, CDR1 is SGHNT and CDR2 is YENEEA. The CDR3 bases are TGTGCCAGCAGCCCCCTCGGGGCGGGGTACACCGGGGAGCTGTTTTTT. Translating it yields CASSPLGAGYTGELFF. The full variable domain, its missing parts supplied by reference TRBV11-3 and TRBJ2-2, is EAGVVQSPRYKIIEKKQPVAFWCNPISGHNTLYWYLQNLGQGPELLIRYENEEAVDDSQLPKDRFSAERLKGVDSTLKIQPAELGDSAVYLCASSPLGAGYTGELFFGEGSRLTVL.

The J gene is TRBJ1-1, the V gene TRBV3-1 (or the pseudogene TRBV3-2); D is uncertain. In germline, CDR1 is LGHDT, CDR2 YNNKEL (reference sequence). The CDR3 is 16 residues long. The V gene lost 0 bases and the J gene lost 4 bases, with 15 bases spanning the gap. The CDR3 sequence: CASSQDDRGWGTEAFF. The CDR3 nucleotides read TGTGCCAGCAGCCAAGATGACCGGGGATGGGGCACTGAAGCTTTCTTT.

This clone was seen only once. The chain joins TRBV6-2 or TRBV6-3 to TRBJ2-1; TRBD2 agrees at 7 bases. CDR3 length equals 16 residues. The germline V gene encodes CDR1 MNHEY and CDR2 SVGEGT. V trimming: 0 bases; J trimming: 0 bases; junction bases outside the gene matches: 2. The CDR3 DNA reads TGTGCCAGCAGTTACTCGCCGGGGGGCTCCTACAATGAGCAGTTCTTC. It codes for CASSYSPGGSYNEQFF.

V usage is TRBV27 and J usage is TRBJ2-1; no definite D call. V was pared by 2 bases and J by 9 bases, with 8 bases between. From germline, CDR1 is MNHEY and CDR2 SMNVEV (reference sequence). The CDR3 sequence is 12 residues long. For the CDR3, the DNA is TGTGCCAGCAGTTTACGGGTTGGTGAGCAGTTCTTC. The encoded protein is CASSLRVGEQFF.

The rearrangement links TRBV6-5 to TRBJ1-2; perhaps TRBD1 as D (5 bases). This CDR3 has 14 residues. V was trimmed by 4 bases and J by 0 bases, leaving 9 bases between them. Per the germline V gene, CDR1 is MNHEY and CDR2 is SVGAGI. The CDR3 spells CASSFQGSNYGYTF. CDR3 DNA sequence: TGTGCCAGCAGTTTTCAGGGTTCTAACTATGGCTACACCTTC.

The chain couples TRBV18 to TRBJ1-1; no definite D call. The CDR3 is 11 residues long. V was cut by 5 bases and J by 7 bases, with 8 bases left in between. Germline values: CDR1 KGHSH, CDR2 LQKENI. This chain's CDR3 is CASSTNDEAFF. CDR3 nucleotide sequence: TGTGCCAGCTCAACAAACGATGAAGCTTTCTTT.

This chain joins TRBV2 and TRBJ2-2; 8 bases align to TRBD2. The length of the CDR3 is 15 residues. Trimming took 6 bases from V and 1 from J; bases not matched to a gene: 4. CDR1 SNHLY and CDR2 FYNNEI come from the germline V gene. CDR3 residues: CASRLAGRNTGELFF. The CDR3 DNA follows: TGTGCCAGCAGGTTAGCGGGGCGGAACACCGGGGAGCTGTTTTTT.

The V and J genes are TRBV7-2 and TRBJ2-1; 11 bases line up with TRBD1. Germline values: CDR1 SGHTA, CDR2 FQGNSA. The trim removed 0 bases at V and 8 bases at J, leaving 12 bases unmatched. The CDR3 loop spans 18 amino acids. As DNA, the CDR3 is TGTGCCAGCAGCTTAGCGCTAGGAGGGACAGGGGGACGGTATGAGCAGTTCTTC. It codes for CASSLALGGTGGRYEQFF.

CDR3 sequence: CASSFGLAGTETQYF. Written as DNA, the CDR3 is TGTGCCAGCAGCTTTGGACTAGCGGGAACGGAGACCCAGTACTTC. The chain couples TRBV7-9 to TRBJ2-5; TRBD2 aligns across 12 bases. V shed 3 bases and J 5 bases; nucleotides not matched to a gene: 4. The CDR3 is made up of 15 amino acids. The germline V gene encodes CDR1 SEHNR and CDR2 FQNEAQ (reference sequence). The complete variable domain, with remaining parts taken from reference TRBV7-9 and TRBJ2-5, reads DTGVSQNPRHKITKRGQNVTFRCDPISEHNRLYWYRQTLGQGPEFLTYFQNEAQLEKSRLLSDRFSAERPKGSFSTLEIQRTEQGDSAMYLCASSFGLAGTETQYFGPGTRLLVL.

The V call is TRBV3-1 (or the pseudogene TRBV3-2), the J call TRBJ1-5; a weak D match, TRBD1 (6 bases). Germline V gene sequence: CDR1 LGHDT, CDR2 YNNKEL (reference sequence). The CDR3 sequence is 15 residues long. V lost 3 bases, J lost 6 bases, and 15 bases lay in between. The CDR3: CASSQGTKPTQPQHF. The CDR3 region has the DNA TGTGCCAGCAGCCAGGGGACAAAACCCACTCAGCCCCAGCATTTT.

This chain uses TRBV6-2 or TRBV6-3 with TRBJ2-1, with 9 positions matching TRBD1. Trimming cost V 4 bases and J 4 bases; bases outside gene matches: 5. This CDR3 comprises 15 residues. Per the germline V gene, CDR1 is MNHEY and CDR2 is SVGEGT. CDR3 sequence: CASSWPGTGYNEQFF. CDR3 DNA sequence: TGTGCCAGCAGTTGGCCCGGGACAGGGTACAATGAGCAGTTCTTC.

The V call is TRBV10-3, the J call TRBJ2-7, with 10 positions matching TRBD1. CDR1 ENHRY and CDR2 SYGVKD come from the germline V gene. The CDR3 runs to 20 residues. J was trimmed by 3 bases and V by 4 bases; bases with no gene match: 21. CDR3 in DNA: TGTGCCATCAGTGCCCTAAATTACTCACCGGGACAGGGGCCCGGCTACGAGCAGTACTTC. Translated: CAISALNYSPGQGPGYEQYF.

The J gene is TRBJ1-5, the V gene TRBV7-9; D gene uncertain. Between the trimmed V and J ends, which lost 7 bases and 3 bases, there was a span of 13 bases. Germline V lookup: CDR1 SEHNR, CDR2 FQNEAQ (reference sequence). This CDR3 contains 14 residues. The CDR3 coding sequence is TGTGCCAGCACCAACACGGGGAACAATCAGCCCCAGCATTTT. It specifies CASTNTGNNQPQHF. The full variable domain, its missing parts supplied by reference TRBV7-9 and TRBJ1-5, is DTGVSQNPRHKITKRGQNVTFRCDPISEHNRLYWYRQTLGQGPEFLTYFQNEAQLEKSRLLSDRFSAERPKGSFSTLEIQRTEQGDSAMYLCASTNTGNNQPQHFGDGTRLSIL.

The rearrangement uses TRBV4-3 and TRBJ1-4; possible D gene TRBD1, 5 bases. This CDR3 has 15 amino acids. Between the trimmed V and J ends, which lost 5 bases and 4 bases, there was a span of 14 bases. Germline V gene lookup returns CDR1 LGHNA and CDR2 YSLEER. This CDR3 reads CASSSHGGINEKLFF. CDR3 DNA: TGCGCCAGCAGCTCCCACGGGGGTATTAATGAAAAACTGTTTTTT.

The chain links TRBV27 to TRBJ2-3, with TRBD2 matching over 10 bases. V trimming: 5 bases; J trimming: 1 base; junction bases outside the gene matches: 15. In germline, CDR1 is MNHEY, CDR2 SMNVEV (reference sequence). The CDR3 has 19 residues. The CDR3 protein is CASSPTLSGTSDGTDTQYF. The CDR3 DNA sequence: TGTGCCAGCAGTCCAACCCTCTCAGGGACTAGCGACGGCACAGATACGCAGTATTTT.

This clone was observed at least ten times. The chain links TRBV6-2 or TRBV6-3 to TRBJ2-7, with 9 bases fitting TRBD1. This CDR3 comprises 15 residues. After removal of 2 bases from V and 2 bases from J, the junction contained 4 bases not matched to a gene. CDR1 is MNHEY and CDR2 is SVGEGT in the germline V gene. CDR3 sequence: CASSYTDRGPYEQYF. DNA for the CDR3: TGTGCCAGCAGTTACACGGACAGGGGTCCCTACGAGCAGTACTTC.

The rearrangement links TRBV9 to TRBJ2-1; D remains unclear. CDR3 size: 13 residues. Trimming pared 2 bases from V and 7 bases from J, leaving 10 bases between. Germline CDR1 is SGDLS and CDR2 is YYNGEE. CDR3 sequence: CASSVEFWNEQFF. DNA of the CDR3: TGTGCCAGCAGCGTCGAGTTTTGGAATGAGCAGTTCTTC.

The V and J genes are TRBV20-1 and TRBJ1-2, with D possibly TRBD1 on 5 matching bases. The length of the CDR3 is 11 residues. From germline, CDR1 is DFQATT and CDR2 SNEGSKA (reference sequence). Trimming left V 4 bases short and J 8 bases short, with 11 bases between. CDR3 sequence (DNA): TGCAGTGCTACAGGGCTTCTCGGCTACACCTTC. This sequence encodes CSATGLLGYTF.

The CDR3 loop is CASSESGQGGEKLFF. The CDR3, as DNA: TGTGCCAGCAGCGAATCGGGACAGGGAGGGGAAAAACTGTTTTTT. The chain is built from TRBV6-2 or TRBV6-3 and TRBJ1-4, with 9 bases aligning to TRBD1. The CDR3 is 15 amino acids. V was clipped by 6 bases and J by 8 bases; unmatched bases: 10. CDR1 MNHEY and CDR2 SVGEGT come from the germline V gene.

The genes are TRBV29-1 and TRBJ2-2, with D perhaps matching TRBD1 (6 bases). Germline values: CDR1 SQVTM, CDR2 ANQGSEA. V was trimmed by 5 bases and J by 0 bases, leaving 10 bases between them. This CDR3 comprises 14 residues. The CDR3 nucleotides are TGCAGCGTTCCCGAGGGGGCGAACACCGGGGAGCTGTTTTTT. Protein: CSVPEGANTGELFF.